The 22 T cell receptor beta chains presented below share a single source sample, sequenced in a study of blood T cells in healthy people across ages. A J-beta primer mix and a sample-barcoded 5' primer were used in a second PCR of roughly 6 to 11 cycles. TCRdb reanalysed the 5' RACE reads using MiXCR and keeps one entry per CDR3 protein. The sample holds 650,000 to 700,000 distinct CDR3 sequences; 32% are singletons and the top ten take 15%. Sequencing was done on a sample of blood. The receptors were sampled from an elderly woman in good health.

This clonotype was observed a handful of times. A much larger clone is a single base away; this may be a read error. The V gene is TRBV20-1, the J gene TRBJ2-7; possibly TRBD2 for D (6 bases). In germline, CDR1 is DFQATT, CDR2 SNEGSKA (reference sequence). The CDR3 has 15 residues. With 6 bases removed from V and 7 bases from J, the gap between germline ends came to 25 bases. The CDR3 here is CSARGLERKYNEQYF. The CDR3 nucleotides read TGCAGTGCGAGGGGACTTGAGAGAAAATACAATGAGCAGTACTTC.

At least ten counts were recorded for this clonotype. The chain couples TRBV5-1 to TRBJ2-3; D uncertain. Germline V gene data show CDR1 as SGHRS and CDR2 as YFSETQ. This CDR3 comprises 15 residues. Trimming removed 0 bases from V and 2 bases from J, with 10 bases in between. The CDR3 region is CASSLEAYNTDTQYF. Written as DNA, the CDR3 is TGCGCCAGCAGCTTGGAGGCCTACAACACAGATACGCAGTATTTT.

The sample holds one count of this clonotype. The chain joins TRBV12-3 or TRBV12-4 to TRBJ2-7; TRBD1 matches 7 bases. The V segment lost 5 bases and the J segment 5 bases; nucleotides outside the gene matches: 6. CDR3 length equals 13 residues. CDR3 sequence (DNA): TGTGCCAGCAGTACCGACAGGGATGACGAGCAGTACTTC. This encodes CASSTDRDDEQYF.

This clonotype was observed at least ten times. This chain joins TRBV12-3 or TRBV12-4 and TRBJ2-3; D not resolved. With 8 bases removed from V and 4 bases from J, the gap between germline ends came to 7 bases. The CDR3 is made up of 11 amino acids. Here the CDR3 DNA reads TGTGCCAGCGAGGTTGCAGATACGCAGTATTTT. It is translated as CASEVADTQYF.

This sequence joins TRBV28 and TRBJ2-4, with 12 bases lining up with TRBD1. V dropped 4 bases and J dropped 15; count of bases not matched to a gene: 4. Germline V gene lookup returns CDR1 MDHEN and CDR2 SYDVKM. The CDR3 is 12 residues long. The CDR3 DNA is TGTGCCAGCAGTTCGGGACAGGGGGCGATGTACTTC. It specifies CASSSGQGAMYF.

This CDR3 reads CATRAGLTYEQYF. DNA of the CDR3: TGTGCCACTCGAGCGGGGCTAACCTACGAGCAGTACTTC. The V and J genes are TRBV6-1 and TRBJ2-7; 7 bases align to TRBD2. V lost 10 bases and J lost 2; bases outside the gene matches: 8. Germline V gives CDR1 MNHNS, CDR2 SASEGT. The CDR3 is 13 residues long.

This clonotype was counted many times. The chain joins TRBV12-3 or TRBV12-4 to TRBJ1-6; no clear D gene. This CDR3 spans 15 amino acids. With 3 bases removed from V and 9 bases from J, the gap between germline ends came to 15 bases. DNA for the CDR3: TGTGCCAGCAGTTTTCTCCCCGGGTCCGGTTCACCCCTCCACTTT. It specifies CASSFLPGSGSPLHF.

The table lists this clonotype with many counts. Written as DNA, the CDR3 is TGCAGTGCTGGCCCTTTGGTGGGACTAGTTGAGACCCAGTACTTC. This gives the protein CSAGPLVGLVETQYF. The V call is TRBV20-1, the J call TRBJ2-5; 8 nucleotides agree with TRBD2. The V gene's germline CDR1 is DFQATT and CDR2 SNEGSKA (reference sequence). This CDR3 has 15 amino acids. V lost 5 bases and J lost 5; bases outside the gene matches: 13.

A word on this clonotype: Sequence at one end of the junction differs from germline and may be a read error. The gene calls are TRBV7-3 and TRBJ2-3, with a weak D call TRBD2 (6 bases). Germline CDR1 is SGHTA and CDR2 is FQGTGA. CDR3 size: 14 residues. Written as DNA, the CDR3 is TGTGCCAGCAGCTTACGCGGGGCCGGAGATGCGCAGTATTTT. Encoded protein: CASSLRGAGDAQYF.

The V gene is TRBV20-1, the J gene TRBJ1-1, with D tentatively TRBD1 (6 bases). CDR3 length: 13 residues. Per germline, CDR1 DFQATT and CDR2 SNEGSKA (reference sequence). Trimming removed 3 bases at V and 1 base at J, with 9 bases between. CDR3 loop: CSARGAENTEAFF. CDR3 nucleotide sequence: TGCAGTGCTAGGGGGGCGGAGAACACTGAAGCTTTCTTT.

This clonotype was seen only a few times. The rearrangement joins TRBV19 to TRBJ2-3, with D perhaps TRBD2 (6 bases). Trimming removed 6 bases from V and 6 bases from J, with 16 bases in between. Germline V lookup: CDR1 LNHDA, CDR2 SQIVND (reference sequence). The CDR3 is 14 residues long. The DNA of the CDR3 is TGTGCCAGTAGCCGACTAGGAGAGTCCGATACGCAGTATTTT. Protein sequence: CASSRLGESDTQYF.

Concerning this clonotype itself: Given a much more abundant clone one base away, this may be a read error. CDR3 coding DNA: TGCAGCGTTGAAGTCAGGGGAGATGAGCAGTTCTTC. Translating gives CSVEVRGDEQFF. The chain is built from TRBV29-1 and TRBJ2-1; perhaps TRBD1 as D (6 bases). Germline CDR1 reads SQVTM; CDR2 reads ANQGSEA. There are 12 residues in the CDR3. The germline V and J ends were trimmed by 1 base and 8 bases, with 9 bases remaining between them.

This chain joins TRBV6-1 and TRBJ2-5, with a possible D match to TRBD1 (6 bases). Looked up from germline, CDR1 is MNHNS and CDR2 is SASEGT. The CDR3 is made up of 15 amino acids. With 4 bases removed from V and 2 bases from J, the gap between germline ends came to 14 bases. DNA of the CDR3: TGTGCCAGCAGTGTGGCAGGACAGCAACAAGAGACCCAGTACTTC. It encodes CASSVAGQQQETQYF.

The table lists this clonotype with many counts. J is TRBJ2-7 and V is TRBV5-6; the match to TRBD2 covers 7 bases. Germline V gene sequence: CDR1 SGHDT, CDR2 YYEEEE. V lost 1 base to trimming and J lost 2 bases; unmatched junction nucleotides: 3. The CDR3 has 14 amino acids. CDR3 amino acids: CASSLPGGTYEQYF. CDR3 coding DNA: TGTGCCAGCAGCTTGCCGGGGGGAACCTACGAGCAGTACTTC.

A few counts support this clonotype. The rearrangement joins TRBV16 to TRBJ1-6; 9 bases align to TRBD1. CDR1 and CDR2 (germline): KGHSY, FQNENV. The length of the CDR3 is 15 residues. With 0 bases clipped from V and 7 bases from J, the junction kept 1 base outside the gene matches. The CDR3 sequence: CASSQSGQGNSPLHF. CDR3 nucleotides: TGTGCCAGCAGCCAATCCGGACAGGGGAATTCACCCCTCCACTTT.

This chain uses TRBV7-3 with TRBJ2-1; D not certain. Germline-derived CDR1 and CDR2 are SGHTA and FQGTGA. The CDR3 is 14 residues long. The V end lost 1 base, the J end lost 7 bases, and 11 bases lay between the germline ends. The CDR3 spells CASSLNYGTNEQFF. In nucleotides, the CDR3 is TGTGCCAGCAGCTTAAACTACGGAACTAATGAGCAGTTCTTC. Drawing the rest from reference TRBV7-3 and TRBJ2-1, the complete variable domain is GAGVSQTPSNKVTEKGKYVELRCDPISGHTALYWYRQSLGQGPEFLIYFQGTGAADDSGLPNDRFFAVRPEGSVSTLKIQRTERGDSAVYLCASSLNYGTNEQFFGPGTRLTVL.

This clonotype was observed many times. CDR3 coding DNA: TGCAGTGCTAGAGATGTTTTACTAGCGGGGGGCCGGGGGGACATTCAGTACTTC. This codes for CSARDVLLAGGRGDIQYF. V is TRBV20-1 and J is TRBJ2-4; 12 nucleotides align to TRBD2. The V gene's germline CDR1 is DFQATT and CDR2 SNEGSKA (reference sequence). Losses at the gene ends were 0 bases for V and 8 bases for J; bases not matched to a gene: 14. CDR3 length equals 18 residues.

On this clonotype itself: The junction does not match germline at one end; this may be a read error. The rearrangement links TRBV18 to TRBJ2-1; TRBD1 matches at 9 bases. From germline, CDR1 is KGHSH and CDR2 LQKENI. The CDR3 is 14 residues long. Here the CDR3 DNA reads TGTGCCAGCTCCCCGGGACAGGGAAGTAATGGGCAGTTCTTC. This encodes CASSPGQGSNGQFF.

There are a few counts of this clonotype. The V gene is TRBV27, the J gene TRBJ1-1; D unresolved. Trimming removed 3 bases at V and 3 bases at J, with 8 bases between. Per the germline V gene, CDR1 is MNHEY and CDR2 is SMNVEV (reference sequence). CDR3 length equals 13 residues. CDR3 region: CASSFQGHTEAFF. Here the CDR3 DNA reads TGTGCCAGCAGTTTTCAAGGGCACACTGAAGCTTTCTTT.

This clonotype occurred once. A much larger clone is a single base away; this may be a read error. The rearrangement links TRBV12-3 or TRBV12-4 to TRBJ1-2; TRBD1 is a possible D gene (5 bases). V was trimmed by 3 bases and J by 4 bases, leaving 18 bases between them. The CDR3 extends over 16 amino acids. For the CDR3, the DNA is TGTGCCAGCAGTTTCTCCGTGGATGGGGCGAGCTATGGCTACACCTTC. Amino acids: CASSFSVDGASYGYTF.

For this clonotype: Being one base from a much bigger clone, this may be a read error. This chain uses TRBV6-5 with TRBJ2-5; D possibly matches TRBD1 or TRBD2 (5 bases each). Trimming left V 6 bases short and J 7 bases short, with 21 bases between. The CDR3 sequence is 15 residues long. CDR1 is MNHEY and CDR2 is SVGAGI in the germline V gene. DNA for the CDR3: TGTGCCAGCAGAAAGAGGAGGACCGAAGGGGTGACCCAGTACTTC. Protein: CASRKRRTEGVTQYF.

This clonotype was detected once. With a much larger clone just one base away, this may be a read error. V usage is TRBV12-3 or TRBV12-4 and J usage is TRBJ2-1, with TRBD2 matching over 13 bases. This CDR3 has 16 residues. The V segment lost 5 bases and the J segment 6 bases; nucleotides outside the gene matches: 7. Written as DNA, the CDR3 is TGTGCCAGCAGTCTACCGGGACTAGCGGGGAGCAATGAGCAGTTCTTC. It codes for CASSLPGLAGSNEQFF.